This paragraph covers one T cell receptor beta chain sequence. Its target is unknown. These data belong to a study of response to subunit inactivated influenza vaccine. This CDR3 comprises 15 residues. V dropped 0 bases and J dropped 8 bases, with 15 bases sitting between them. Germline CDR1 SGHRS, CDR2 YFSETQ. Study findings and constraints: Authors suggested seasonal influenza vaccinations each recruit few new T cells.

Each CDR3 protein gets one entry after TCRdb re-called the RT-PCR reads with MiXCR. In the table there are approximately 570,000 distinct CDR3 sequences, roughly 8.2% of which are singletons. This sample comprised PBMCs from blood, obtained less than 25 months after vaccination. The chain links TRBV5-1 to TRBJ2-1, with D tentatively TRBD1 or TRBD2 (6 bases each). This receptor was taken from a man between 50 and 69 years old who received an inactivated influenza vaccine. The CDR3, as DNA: TGCGCCAGCAGCTTGGACGGGGGTGGGGGCGATGAGCAGTTCTTC. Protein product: CASSLDGGGGDEQFF. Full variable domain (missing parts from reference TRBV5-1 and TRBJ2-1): KAGVTQTPRYLIKTRGQQVTLSCSPISGHRSVSWYQQTPGQGLQFLFEYFSETQRNKGNFPGRFSGRQFSNSRSEMNVSTLELGDSALYLCASSLDGGGGDEQFFGPGTRLTVL.